This TCR beta chain stems from a study of response to subunit inactivated influenza vaccine. Findings of the study overall: The authors proposed limited new T cell recruitment per seasonal influenza vaccination.

TCRdb independently ran MiXCR on the RT-PCR reads; one entry per CDR3 protein. The repertoire holds 500,000 to 550,000 distinct CDR3 sequences, with about 7.6% as singletons. About this clonotype itself: Its cognate antigen is unknown.

There are 14 residues in the CDR3. Deletions cut 5 bases from V and 3 bases from J, with 16 bases between. Germline assignment: CDR1 DFQATT and CDR2 SNEGSKA (reference sequence). The sequence was obtained from a man aged 50 to 75 who received an inactivated influenza vaccine. The chain joins TRBV20-1 to TRBJ1-1; D gene ambiguous. Sequenced here: PBMCs from blood, sampled roughly 24 months after vaccination. In DNA form, the CDR3 reads TGCAGTGCTCATCGGGCCTCCAGAGACACTGAAGCTTTCTTT. Translated: CSAHRASRDTEAFF.